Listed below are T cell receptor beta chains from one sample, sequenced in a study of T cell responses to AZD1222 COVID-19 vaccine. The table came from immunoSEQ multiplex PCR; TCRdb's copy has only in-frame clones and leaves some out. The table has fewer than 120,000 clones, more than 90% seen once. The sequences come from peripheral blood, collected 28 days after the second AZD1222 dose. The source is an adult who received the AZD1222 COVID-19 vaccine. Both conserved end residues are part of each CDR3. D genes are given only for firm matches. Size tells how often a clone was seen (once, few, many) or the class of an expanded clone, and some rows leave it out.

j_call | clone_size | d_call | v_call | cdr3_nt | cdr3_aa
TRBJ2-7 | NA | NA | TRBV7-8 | TGTGCCAGCAGCTTACTCGACAGCACCTACGAGCAGTACTTC | CASSLLDSTYEQYF
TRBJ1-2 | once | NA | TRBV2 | TGTGCCAGCAGTCCACGGGCTGGCTACACCTTC | CASSPRAGYTF
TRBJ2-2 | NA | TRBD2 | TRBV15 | TGTGCCACCTGGACTAGCGGGATATCAACCGGGGAGCTGTTTTTT | CATWTSGISTGELFF
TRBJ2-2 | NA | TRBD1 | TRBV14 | TGTGCCAGCAGCCAAGACGCGGGGACAGGTCTCCCCGGGGAGCTGTTTTTT | CASSQDAGTGLPGELFF
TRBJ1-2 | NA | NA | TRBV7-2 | TGTGCCAGCAGCTTAGGACCAGGGGTCGATGGCTACACCTTC | CASSLGPGVDGYTF
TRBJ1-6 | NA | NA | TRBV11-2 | TGTGCCAGCAGCTTAGGGGCTGTCCGTGGAGGCTATAATTCACCCCTCCACTTT | CASSLGAVRGGYNSPLHF
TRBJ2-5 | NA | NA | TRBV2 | TGTGCCAGCGGACGGGGGACCCTACAAGAGACCCAGTACTTC | CASGRGTLQETQYF
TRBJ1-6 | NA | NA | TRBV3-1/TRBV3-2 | TGTGCCAGCAGCGCTCCGGTGGGTTCACCCCTCCACTTT | CASSAPVGSPLHF
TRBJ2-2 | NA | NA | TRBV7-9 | TGTGCCAGCAGCTTAGTCGGCTTACTAGGGGAGCTGTTTTTT | CASSLVGLLGELFF
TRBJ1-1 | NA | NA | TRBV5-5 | TGTGCCAGCAGCTTCCGACGGGGATTGAACACTGAAGCTTTCTTT | CASSFRRGLNTEAFF
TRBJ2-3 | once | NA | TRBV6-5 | TGTGCCAGCACAAGCACAGATACGCAGTATTTT | CASTSTDTQYF
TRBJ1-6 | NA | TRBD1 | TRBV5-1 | TGCGCCAGCAGCTTCACAGGGGGCCAGCGTTCACCCCTCCACTTT | CASSFTGGQRSPLHF
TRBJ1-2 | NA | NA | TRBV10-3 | TGTGCCCTCAAAGGAGACGGACAAAACTATGGCTACACCTTC | CALKGDGQNYGYTF
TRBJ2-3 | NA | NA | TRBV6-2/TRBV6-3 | TGTGCCAGCAGTTACTCGTTCAGGGGTCTTGTTGATACGCAGTATTTT | CASSYSFRGLVDTQYF
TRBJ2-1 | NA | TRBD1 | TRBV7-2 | TGTGCCAGCAGCTTAGAACAGGGGGCTTGGCAGTTCTTC | CASSLEQGAWQFF
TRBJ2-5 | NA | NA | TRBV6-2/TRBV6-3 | TGTGCCAGCAGTCCCTTCAGGGTTAGCGAGACCCAGTACTTC | CASSPFRVSETQYF
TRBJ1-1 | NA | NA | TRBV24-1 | TGTGCCACCAGTGACCCCCGACAGAACACTGAAGCTTTCTTT | CATSDPRQNTEAFF
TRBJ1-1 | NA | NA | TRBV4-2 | TGTGCCAGCAGCCAAGTCTTTCTTAGAGGGACCGTAAACACTGAAGCTTTCTTT | CASSQVFLRGTVNTEAFF
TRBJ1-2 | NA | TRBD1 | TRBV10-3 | TGTGCCATCAGTATGACCGGGACAGACTATGGCTACACCTTC | CAISMTGTDYGYTF
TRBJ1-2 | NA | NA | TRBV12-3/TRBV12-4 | TGTGCCAGCAGTCCCTATGGCTCCGGTGGCTACACCTTC | CASSPYGSGGYTF
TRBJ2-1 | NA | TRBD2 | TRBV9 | TGTGCCAGCAGCGTACTAGCGGGCGCCTACAATGAGCAGTTCTTC | CASSVLAGAYNEQFF
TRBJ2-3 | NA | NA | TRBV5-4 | TGTGCCAGCAGCTTATATTTACAGGGCGGAGATACGCAGTATTTT | CASSLYLQGGDTQYF
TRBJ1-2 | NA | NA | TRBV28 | TGTGCCAGCATGGCCTCATTAGGGGGCTACACCTTC | CASMASLGGYTF
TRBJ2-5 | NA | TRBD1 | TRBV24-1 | TGTGCCACCAGTGACCCCACCGGGACAGGGAAAGAGACCCAGTACTTC | CATSDPTGTGKETQYF
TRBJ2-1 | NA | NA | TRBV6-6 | TGTGCCAGCAGTTACGGACGACAGGTCAGGGAGCAGTTCTTC | CASSYGRQVREQFF
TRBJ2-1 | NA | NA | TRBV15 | TGTGCCACCAGCAGAGCTGGAACAAATGAGCAGTTCTTC | CATSRAGTNEQFF